The next 4 T cell receptor beta chains were all read from a single sample in a study of memory CD4+ T cells and cytomegalovirus serostatus. The sort gate was single viable CD3+CD4+CD8-CD45RO+ cells for memory CD4+ T cells. Generated by immunoSEQ multiplex PCR, the TCRdb table keeps only in-frame clones and is missing some. The sample has fewer than 50,000 clones, 76% seen once. Source material: memory CD4+ T cells from blood. The origin of the receptors is an adult in good health and CMV-seronegative.

The chain recombines TRBV28 with TRBJ1-1; D call uncertain. The CDR3 is 13 residues long. Germline V CDR1 and CDR2: MDHEN, SYDVKM. With 8 bases removed from V and 1 base from J, the gap between germline ends came to 11 bases. The CDR3 DNA sequence: TGTGCCAGCTATTTGCCTGGGAACACTGAAGCTTTCTTT. Amino acids: CASYLPGNTEAFF. The full variable domain, in which reference TRBV28 and TRBJ1-1 provide the parts outside the CDR3, is DVKVTQSSRYLVKRTGEKVFLECVQDMDHENMFWYRQDPGLGLRLIYFSYDVKMKEKGDIPEGYSVSREKKERFSLILESASTNQTSMYLCASYLPGNTEAFFGQGTRLTVV.

This clone was found a few times. This chain uses TRBV7-9 with TRBJ1-1; no clear D. Germline V gene sequence: CDR1 SEHNR, CDR2 FQNEAQ (reference sequence). The CDR3 consists of 14 residues. The V end was cut by 3 bases, the J end by 4 bases, with 12 bases between. The CDR3, as DNA: TGTGCCAGCAGCTTCCCCCCGGGCACCACTGAAGCTTTCTTT. Translated, it gives CASSFPPGTTEAFF.

Written as DNA, the CDR3 is TGTGCCAGCAGCCGAAAAGGGACAGCGGGCGGCGGTCAGTACTTC. Residues: CASSRKGTAGGGQYF. The chain employs TRBV5-6 and TRBJ2-4; weak D call: TRBD1 (7 bases). Germline V gives CDR1 SGHDT, CDR2 YYEEEE. This CDR3 has 15 amino acids. The germline V and J ends were trimmed by 4 bases and 12 bases, with 23 bases remaining between them.

The J gene is TRBJ2-5, the V gene TRBV19; a weak D match, TRBD1 (6 bases). Germline V gives CDR1 LNHDA, CDR2 SQIVND (reference sequence). The CDR3 runs 14 residues. The V gene lost 5 bases and the J gene lost 1 base, with 11 bases spanning the gap. The CDR3 DNA reads TGTGCCAGTAGTCCACAGGGAGTCCAAGAGACCCAGTACTTC. Amino acid sequence: CASSPQGVQETQYF.